A selection of T cell receptor beta chains follows, all from one sample in a study of Tregs in tolerant kidney transplant recipients. Some clones are missing from TCRdb's copy, which holds only in-frame ones; the method was immunoSEQ multiplex PCR. Of some 250,000 clones in the sample, approximately 84% are singletons; the top ten hold under 0.65%. Sequencing was performed on CD4+ T cells from blood. Source of these receptors: a human donor in good health. The CDR3 runs from the conserved cysteine through the conserved F or W. Each record gives: clone size, V gene, D gene, J gene, CDR3 protein, CDR3 DNA. A D gene is named only where the DNA matches it firmly. Clone size appears in some rows only: once, few, many, or a class for an expanded clone.

-	TRBV6-5	-	TRBJ1-3	CASSRDRFSGNTIYF	TGTGCCAGCAGCCGAGACCGGTTCTCTGGAAACACCATATATTTT
-	TRBV29-1	TRBD2	TRBJ2-1	CSVSSGRRYNEQFF	TGCAGCGTCTCTAGCGGGAGACGGTACAATGAGCAGTTCTTC
-	TRBV11-2	-	TRBJ2-5	CASSSRRGWETQYF	TGTGCCAGCAGCTCCCGCCGAGGGTGGGAGACCCAGTACTTC
-	TRBV18	-	TRBJ2-7	CASSPNRGPYEQYF	TGTGCCAGCTCACCTAACCGCGGGCCCTACGAGCAGTACTTC
once	TRBV14	TRBD2	TRBJ2-2	CASSPIGGTGGELFF	TGTGCCAGCAGCCCCATCGGGGGGACGGGCGGGGAGCTGTTTTTT
once	TRBV2	-	TRBJ1-1	CASSEDRARNTEAFF	TGTGCCAGCAGTGAAGACAGGGCTAGGAACACTGAAGCTTTCTTT
once	TRBV20-1	-	TRBJ2-7	CSATYEQYF	TGCAGTGCTACCTACGAGCAGTACTTC
few	TRBV11-1	TRBD1	TRBJ2-4	CASSPRTGLSIAKNIQYF	TGTGCCAGCAGCCCGCGGACAGGGCTCTCTATAGCCAAAAACATTCAGTACTTC
once	TRBV5-4	TRBD2	TRBJ2-1	CASSPGTSGRRSYNEQFF	TGTGCCAGCAGTCCCGGGACTAGCGGGAGAAGATCCTACAATGAGCAGTTCTTC
-	TRBV7-6	-	TRBJ2-2	CASSLTPGLALNTGELFF	TGTGCCAGCAGCTTAACCCCCGGTTTAGCCCTGAACACCGGGGAGCTGTTTTTT
-	TRBV29-1	TRBD1	TRBJ1-2	CSVDQTGRYNYTF	TGCAGCGTTGACCAGACAGGGCGCTACAACTACACCTTC
-	TRBV12-5	-	TRBJ1-5	CASGLWVSQPQHF	TGTGCTAGTGGTTTATGGGTTTCTCAGCCCCAGCATTTT
-	TRBV12-5	-	TRBJ1-3	CASGLVPPGRHTYSGNTIYF	TGTGCTAGTGGTTTGGTACCTCCGGGGCGACATACATACTCTGGAAACACCATATATTTT
-	TRBV7-9	TRBD1	TRBJ1-2	CASSLNTGVDYGYTF	TGTGCCAGCAGCTTAAACACAGGGGTTGACTATGGCTACACCTTC
few	TRBV11-2	-	TRBJ1-2	CASSPAAGANYGYTF	TGTGCCAGCAGCCCCGCGGCCGGGGCCAACTATGGCTACACCTTC
-	TRBV18	-	TRBJ2-1	CASSPPTGLGNNEQFF	TGTGCCAGCTCACCACCAACAGGGTTAGGTAACAATGAGCAGTTCTTC
few	TRBV7-8	TRBD1	TRBJ1-1	CASSFQGGTEAFF	TGTGCCAGCAGCTTTCAGGGGGGCACTGAAGCTTTCTTT
-	TRBV2	TRBD2	TRBJ2-3	CASTLAAQRGGPPDTQYF	TGTGCCAGCACCCTAGCGGCCCAGCGGGGGGGCCCCCCAGATACGCAGTATTTT
few	TRBV6-5	TRBD2	TRBJ2-7	CASSYSETSVSEQYF	TGTGCCAGCAGTTACTCGGAGACTAGCGTGAGCGAGCAGTACTTC
-	TRBV5-1	-	TRBJ2-3	CASSSSTQSTDTQYF	TGCGCCAGCAGCTCAAGTACACAGAGCACAGATACGCAGTATTTT